This record covers a single T cell receptor (beta chain). The antigen is not known. CDR1 and CDR2 from the germline V gene are SGHAT and FQDESV (reference sequence). Trimming took 5 bases from V and 0 from J, leaving 10 bases between them. The CDR3 is made up of 15 amino acids. The sample is drawn from a study of lymphopenia after photon versus proton radiotherapy. Study-level findings and limits: Proton therapy kept repertoires fairly stable, unlike photons, which gained effector/memory cells. Post-nadir diversity loss with photons came from oligoclonal expansion, particularly CD8+ Temra cells. A bigger post-nadir fall in TCR diversity correlated inversely with survival time in deceased patients.

Data came from immunoSEQ multiplex PCR; TCRdb stores just in-frame clones and leaves some out. The profile covers approximately 53,000 clones, with 80% to 95% appearing a single time and 18% taken by the ten largest. The sequenced sample was peripheral blood, obtained from a patient treated with photon-based radiotherapy. V and J are TRBV11-1 and TRBJ2-2, with D possibly matching TRBD2 (6 bases). The source is a woman aged 40 to 55 with cholangiocarcinoma. CDR3 loop: CASSLGLANTGELFF. Written as DNA, the CDR3 is TGTGCCAGCAGCCTGGGACTCGCGAACACCGGGGAGCTGTTTTTT.